Listed below are T cell receptor beta chains from one sample, sequenced in a study of CD4+ T cells in melanoma. The assay was immunoSEQ multiplex PCR, and TCRdb's table has in-frame clones only and misses some. The table shows about 55,000 clones, with about 70% occurring only once. Sequenced input: tumor tissue. The receptors come from a human donor with melanoma. The CDR3 runs from the conserved cysteine through the conserved F or W. The order of the fields is V gene, J gene, clone size, D gene, CDR3 DNA, CDR3 protein. The D gene is left open where the match is weak. Clone size is stated in some rows and not others, as once, few, many or a class when expanded.

V gene: TRBV4-1
J gene: TRBJ1-2
clone size: few
D gene: TRBD1
CDR3 DNA: TGCGCCAGCAGCCAAGATTTGGGGACAGGGGGCGCAGGGGGCTACACCTTC
CDR3 protein: CASSQDLGTGGAGGYTF

V gene: TRBV7-6
J gene: TRBJ1-4
clone size: .
D gene: .
CDR3 DNA: TGTGCCAGCAGCTTAGCGGCAGGGTTAGATGAAAAACTGTTTTTT
CDR3 protein: CASSLAAGLDEKLFF

V gene: TRBV18
J gene: TRBJ2-2
clone size: .
D gene: TRBD1
CDR3 DNA: TGTGCCAGCTCACGACAGGGGAGGACCGGGGAGCTGTTTTTT
CDR3 protein: CASSRQGRTGELFF

V gene: TRBV19
J gene: TRBJ2-7
clone size: .
D gene: .
CDR3 DNA: TGTGCCAGTAGTCGGTCACTAGAGCCCTACGAGCAGTACTTC
CDR3 protein: CASSRSLEPYEQYF

V gene: TRBV4-2
J gene: TRBJ2-5
clone size: .
D gene: .
CDR3 DNA: TGTGCCAGCAGCCAAGAAGGGCAGGGGCAAGAGACCCAGTACTTC
CDR3 protein: CASSQEGQGQETQYF

V gene: TRBV19
J gene: TRBJ1-6
clone size: few
D gene: .
CDR3 DNA: TGTGCCAGTAGTATCAGCAGATCTAATTCACCCCTCCACTTT
CDR3 protein: CASSISRSNSPLHF

V gene: TRBV6-5
J gene: TRBJ1-3
clone size: .
D gene: TRBD1
CDR3 DNA: TGTGCCACCAGGGGGGGGGCGATTTCTGGAAACACCATATATTTT
CDR3 protein: CATRGGAISGNTIYF

V gene: TRBV6-6
J gene: TRBJ2-7
clone size: few
D gene: TRBD1
CDR3 DNA: TGTGCCAGCAGACCGGGACAGGGGTTTGCGTACTTC
CDR3 protein: CASRPGQGFAYF

V gene: TRBV2
J gene: TRBJ2-7
clone size: .
D gene: TRBD1
CDR3 DNA: TGTGCCAGCAGTGAAAGGGGACAGCCCTACGAGCAGTACTTC
CDR3 protein: CASSERGQPYEQYF

V gene: TRBV27
J gene: TRBJ1-2
clone size: few
D gene: .
CDR3 DNA: TGTGCCAGCAGGCCGGAGGGGAGGATTCATGGCTACACCTTC
CDR3 protein: CASRPEGRIHGYTF